The 23 T cell receptor beta chains reported below all come from one sample, sequenced in a study of blood T cell repertoires in COVID-19. Some clones are missing from TCRdb's copy, which holds only in-frame ones; the method was immunoSEQ multiplex PCR. Of approximately 220,000 clones detected, around 84% appear once; the ten largest clones hold roughly 6.2%. Sequenced input: PBMCs or T cells enriched from blood (not recorded which). These receptors were collected from a woman aged 40 to 55 who had recovered from COVID-19.

J is TRBJ2-3 and V is TRBV9; tentatively, D is TRBD2 (6 bases). The CDR3 extends over 17 amino acids. From germline, CDR1 is SGDLS and CDR2 YYNGEE. V was pared by 0 bases and J by 6 bases, with 20 bases between. This CDR3 is CASSVGVSGAPGDTQYF. Here the CDR3 DNA reads TGTGCCAGCAGCGTAGGCGTTAGCGGAGCTCCAGGGGATACGCAGTATTTT.

The CDR3 loop is CASIPRRVDSGNTIYF. In DNA form, the CDR3 reads TGTGCCAGCATACCCCGGAGGGTCGACTCTGGAAACACCATATATTTT. The genes are TRBV2 and TRBJ1-3, with D unclear. V gave up 7 bases and J gave up 0 bases, with 16 bases separating them. This CDR3 is built from 16 residues. Germline V lookup: CDR1 SNHLY, CDR2 FYNNEI.

This clone was counted a few times. The rearrangement uses TRBV6-1 and TRBJ2-5; 12 bases fit TRBD2. V dropped 3 bases and J dropped 4; count of bases not matched to a gene: 3. Germline lookup yields CDR1 MNHNS and CDR2 SASEGT. This CDR3 spans 15 amino acids. The CDR3 reads CASSELAGGGETQYF. The CDR3, as DNA: TGTGCCAGCAGTGAGCTAGCGGGAGGGGGAGAGACCCAGTACTTC.

The J gene is TRBJ1-2, the V gene TRBV27, with 8 bases fitting TRBD1. Looked up from germline, CDR1 is MNHEY and CDR2 is SMNVEV (reference sequence). The length of the CDR3 is 14 residues. The V gene end was trimmed by 5 bases and the J gene end by 4 bases; junction bases not matched to a gene: 6. The CDR3 loop is CASSPDRVTYGYTF. As DNA, the CDR3 is TGTGCCAGCAGTCCGGACAGGGTGACCTATGGCTACACCTTC.

The rearrangement uses TRBV3-1 (or the pseudogene TRBV3-2) and TRBJ1-5; 8 positions match TRBD1. V lost 4 bases to trimming and J lost 6 bases; unmatched junction nucleotides: 8. The CDR3 contains 15 residues. Germline CDR1 reads LGHDT; CDR2 reads YNNKEL (reference sequence). The CDR3 protein is CASSRTTGVSQPQHF. DNA for the CDR3: TGTGCCAGCAGCCGAACGACAGGGGTGAGTCAGCCCCAGCATTTT.

V and J are TRBV5-1 and TRBJ2-2; 11 nucleotides agree with TRBD2. This CDR3 has 18 residues. V was clipped by 4 bases and J by 0 bases; unmatched bases: 8. Germline V lookup: CDR1 SGHRS, CDR2 YFSETQ. The CDR3 spells CASSPMTSGKANTGELFF. CDR3 bases: TGCGCCAGCAGCCCAATGACTAGCGGGAAAGCGAACACCGGGGAGCTGTTTTTT.

The chain is built from TRBV10-2 and TRBJ2-1; 12 nucleotides agree with TRBD2. CDR1 is WSHSY and CDR2 is SAAADI in the germline V gene. Trimming took 8 bases from V and 5 from J; bases not matched to a gene: 4. The CDR3 consists of 14 residues. For the CDR3, the DNA is TGCGCCAGCGGACTAGCGGGATATGACAATGAGCAGTTCTTC. This translates into CASGLAGYDNEQFF.

The chain has TRBV6-5 and TRBJ2-7; maybe TRBD2 (7 bases). Germline V gives CDR1 MNHEY, CDR2 SVGAGI. CDR3 size: 15 residues. The ends were cut back, 6 bases at V and 4 bases at J, with 19 bases in the middle. CDR3 DNA: TGTGCCAGCAGCTTAAACCAGGAGGGGGGGTACGAGCAGTACTTC. It is translated as CASSLNQEGGYEQYF.

The chain uses TRBV2 and TRBJ1-5, with 12 bases matching TRBD1. The germline gives CDR1 SNHLY, CDR2 FYNNEI. V dropped 5 bases and J dropped 6; count of bases not matched to a gene: 5. This CDR3 region has 15 residues. As DNA, the CDR3 is TGTGCCAGCAGTCCGGGACAGGGGGCCGGTCAGCCCCAGCATTTT. Amino acid sequence: CASSPGQGAGQPQHF.

This clone was counted a single time. The rearrangement joins TRBV14 to TRBJ1-2; 8 bases are shared with TRBD1. This CDR3 has 16 amino acids. CDR1 and CDR2 (germline): SGHDN, FVKESK. V was pared by 4 bases and J by 0 bases, with 7 bases of the junction left unmatched. Here the CDR3 reads CASSPGTGLANYGYTF. As DNA, the CDR3 is TGTGCCAGCAGCCCGGGGACAGGATTAGCTAACTATGGCTACACCTTC.

In DNA, the CDR3 is TGTGCCAGCAGCTCTAAGCAGCTGGGATCTGGGGTCGCGGGTGAGCAGTTCTTC. Its translation: CASSSKQLGSGVAGEQFF. This chain connects TRBV7-3 to TRBJ2-1; a weak D match, TRBD2 (5 bases). CDR3 length: 18 residues. Per the germline V gene, CDR1 is SGHTA and CDR2 is FQGTGA. V shed 4 bases and J shed 9 bases, with 28 bases lying between them.

This chain uses TRBV28 with TRBJ1-4, with a possible D match to TRBD1 (6 bases). V was trimmed by 10 bases and J by 4 bases, leaving 13 bases between them. Looked up from germline, CDR1 is MDHEN and CDR2 is SYDVKM. The CDR3 is 13 amino acids. The CDR3 spells CATLQGNNEKLFF. In DNA, the CDR3 is TGTGCCACACTTCAGGGGAATAATGAAAAACTGTTTTTT. The complete variable domain, with remaining parts taken from reference TRBV28 and TRBJ1-4, reads DVKVTQSSRYLVKRTGEKVFLECVQDMDHENMFWYRQDPGLGLRLIYFSYDVKMKEKGDIPEGYSVSREKKERFSLILESASTNQTSMYLCATLQGNNEKLFFGSGTQLSVL.

The sample holds one count of this clone. The V call is TRBV4-1, the J call TRBJ1-1; 7 bases fit TRBD1. This CDR3 is built from 18 residues. The V segment lost 0 bases and the J segment 8 bases; nucleotides outside the gene matches: 18. Germline V gene lookup returns CDR1 MGHRA and CDR2 YSYEKL. The CDR3 bases are TGCGCCAGCAGCCAAGACTCCCTCGACTACAGGGGAGTAGTGGAAGCTTTCTTT. Its translation is CASSQDSLDYRGVVEAFF.

The chain combines TRBV5-6 with TRBJ1-6, with TRBD1 matching 9 bases. The length of the CDR3 is 16 residues. Trimming removed 4 bases from V and 7 bases from J; junction bases left unmatched: 9. Germline lookup yields CDR1 SGHDT and CDR2 YYEEEE. This CDR3 reads CASSLGPGQGNSPLHF. CDR3 sequence (DNA): TGTGCCAGCAGCCTCGGTCCGGGACAGGGCAATTCACCCCTCCACTTT. The variable domain in full, with the rest retrieved from reference TRBV5-6 and TRBJ1-6, is DAGVTQSPTHLIKTRGQQVTLRCSPKSGHDTVSWYQQALGQGPQFIFQYYEEEERQRGNFPDRFSGHQFPNYSSELNVNALLLGDSALYLCASSLGPGQGNSPLHFGNGTRLTVT.

This clone was seen only a few times. This rearrangement joins TRBV21-1 to TRBJ2-7; TRBD2, as called in the table, went unchecked against the DNA. TRBV21-1 is a pseudogene. This CDR3 is 18 amino acids long. The CDR3 DNA sequence: TGTGCCAGCAGCAAAAATACCCTAGCGGGAGGCCATTCCTACGAGCAGTACGTC. Its protein product is CASSKNTLAGGHSYEQYV.

The V call is TRBV6-6, the J call TRBJ2-2, with 9 bases aligning to TRBD2. CDR3 length: 16 residues. Germline CDR1 reads MNHNY; CDR2 reads SVGAGI (reference sequence). The J segment lost 2 bases and the V segment lost 7 bases, leaving 8 bases of the junction unmatched. CDR3: CASNVASGVNTGELFF. The CDR3 DNA is TGTGCCAGCAATGTGGCTAGCGGGGTAAACACCGGGGAGCTGTTTTTT.

V and J are TRBV12-5 and TRBJ2-3, with a tentative D call TRBD1 (6 bases). Per the germline V gene, CDR1 is LGHNT and CDR2 is FRNRAP. V lost 6 bases to trimming and J lost 4 bases, with 14 bases between them. The CDR3 sequence is 14 residues long. The CDR3 here is CASGLTGRADTQYF. The CDR3 DNA reads TGTGCTAGTGGCCTGACAGGTCGCGCAGATACGCAGTATTTT.

The genes are TRBV30 and TRBJ2-7, with TRBD1 identical over 10 bases. Germline CDR1 reads GTSNPN; CDR2 reads SVGIG (reference sequence). V gave up 0 bases and J gave up 9 bases; unmatched junction bases: 11. This CDR3 is built from 15 residues. The DNA for the CDR3 is TGTGCCTGGAGTGTCGGGACAGGGGACGGAGGAAGGCAGTACTTC. Its translation is CAWSVGTGDGGRQYF.

The chain couples TRBV11-3 to TRBJ1-6; TRBD1 matches 7 bases. The CDR3 consists of 15 residues. From germline, CDR1 is SGHNT and CDR2 YENEEA. Trimming removed 5 bases from V and 7 bases from J; junction bases left unmatched: 8. The CDR3 DNA follows: TGTGCCAGCAGCAACCGGGACAGCAGAAATTCACCCCTCCACTTT. Translation gives CASSNRDSRNSPLHF.

The genes are TRBV5-1 and TRBJ1-4; D gene uncertain. Germline assignment: CDR1 SGHRS and CDR2 YFSETQ. The CDR3 runs to 16 residues. The V gene lost 0 bases and the J gene lost 10 bases, with 19 bases spanning the gap. CDR3 in amino acids: CASSLEGAAVGGKLFF. For the CDR3, the DNA is TGCGCCAGCAGCTTGGAAGGTGCTGCGGTGGGAGGAAAACTGTTTTTT.

V gene TRBV28 combines with J gene TRBJ2-7, with 8 bases that match TRBD2. The length of the CDR3 is 14 residues. In germline, CDR1 is MDHEN, CDR2 SYDVKM. With V trimmed by 4 bases and J by 3 bases, 5 bases remained unmatched. This CDR3 reads CASSSGLELYEQYF. CDR3 nucleotides: TGTGCCAGCAGTTCGGGACTAGAGCTCTACGAGCAGTACTTC.

The chain recombines TRBV3-1 (or the pseudogene TRBV3-2) with TRBJ2-2; 8 bases agree with TRBD1. With 6 bases clipped from V and 6 bases from J, the junction kept 15 bases outside the gene matches. This CDR3 has 17 amino acids. Germline CDR1 LGHDT, CDR2 YNNKEL (reference sequence). The CDR3 bases are TGTGCCAGCAGAGGCAAGGACAGGGAGCTTACGGCCGGGGAGCTGTTTTTT. Amino acids: CASRGKDRELTAGELFF.

The chain recombines TRBV20-1 with TRBJ1-2; TRBD1 might be the D (6 bases). Germline loops: CDR1 DFQATT, CDR2 SNEGSKA (reference sequence). This CDR3 contains 13 residues. V lost 3 bases to trimming and J lost 1 base, with 9 bases between them. CDR3 region: CSASGGVNYGYTF. The CDR3 DNA reads TGCAGTGCTAGTGGGGGCGTTAACTATGGCTACACCTTC.